The clone carrying this T cell receptor (beta chain) was observed a handful of times. The data belong to a study of spatial heterogeneity in lung cancer. Overall study context: Each distinct TCR and UMI combination averaged more than ten appearances in raw reads.

The time point was: sample taken at primary tumor resection. Trimming removed 6 bases from V and 5 bases from J; junction bases left unmatched: 9. The V gene's germline CDR1 is MNHEY and CDR2 SVGEGT. The CDR3 runs to 14 residues. TCRdb ran MiXCR on the 5' RACE reads and lists one entry per CDR3 protein. Among 20,000 to 25,000 distinct CDR3 sequences, 4.6% were seen once, and the ten largest hold around 7.4%. The sequence came from a male donor with early-stage non-small cell lung cancer. The chain recombines TRBV6-2 or TRBV6-3 with TRBJ2-7, with TRBD1 matching over 8 bases. Here the sequenced sample was PBMCs, taken at surgery. The CDR3 DNA reads as TGTGCCAGCAGGCAGGGGGCGAGTTGGGACGAGCAGTACTTC. Encoded protein: CASRQGASWDEQYF.